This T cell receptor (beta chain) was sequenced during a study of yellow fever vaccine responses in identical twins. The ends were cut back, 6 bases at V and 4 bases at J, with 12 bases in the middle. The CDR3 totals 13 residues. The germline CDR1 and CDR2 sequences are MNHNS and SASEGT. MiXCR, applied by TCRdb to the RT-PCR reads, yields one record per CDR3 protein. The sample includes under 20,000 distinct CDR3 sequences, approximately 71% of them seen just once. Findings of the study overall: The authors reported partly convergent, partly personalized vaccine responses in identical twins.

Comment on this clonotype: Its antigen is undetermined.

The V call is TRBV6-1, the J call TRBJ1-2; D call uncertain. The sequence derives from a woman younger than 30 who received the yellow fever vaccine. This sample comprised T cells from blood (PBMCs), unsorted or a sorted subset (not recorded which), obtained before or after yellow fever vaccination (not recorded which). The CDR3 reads CASSPGRFYGYTF. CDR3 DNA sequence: TGTGCCAGCAGCCCCGGACGGTTCTATGGCTACACCTTC.